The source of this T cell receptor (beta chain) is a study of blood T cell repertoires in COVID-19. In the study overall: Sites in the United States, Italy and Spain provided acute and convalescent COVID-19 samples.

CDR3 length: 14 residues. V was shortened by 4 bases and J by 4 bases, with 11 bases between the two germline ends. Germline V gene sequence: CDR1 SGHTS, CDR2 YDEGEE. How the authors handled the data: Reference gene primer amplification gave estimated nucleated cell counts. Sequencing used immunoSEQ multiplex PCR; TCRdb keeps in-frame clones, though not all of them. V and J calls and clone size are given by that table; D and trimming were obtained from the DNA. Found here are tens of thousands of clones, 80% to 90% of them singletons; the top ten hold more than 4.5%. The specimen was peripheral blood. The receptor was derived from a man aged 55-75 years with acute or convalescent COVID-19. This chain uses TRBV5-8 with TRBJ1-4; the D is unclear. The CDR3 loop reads CASSRWANNEKLFF. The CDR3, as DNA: TGTGCCAGCAGCCGATGGGCTAATAATGAAAAACTGTTTTTT.